This T cell receptor beta chain is from a study of blood T cell repertoires in COVID-19 (TCRdb year 2020). Notes on the research overall: Samples from collaborators originated in the United States, Italy and Spain and spanned both the acute and convalescent phases of COVID-19. The repertoires were released in a freely available public database intended as a resource for research on the immune response to SARS-CoV-2. Samples came from the ongoing ImmuneRACE study (first 160 participants) plus 1,254 subjects from 6 global collaborators. Nearly every sample came with metadata listing a de-identified subject ID, COVID-19 status, age in years and sex. Where available, HLA class I and class II types were taken from metadata supplied by the sample provider and were not determined by assay-based typing. The prospective study material was composed of cDNA or gDNA derived from T cells, B-cell-depleted T cells, or PBMCs. Subjects who had been exposed to COVID-19, were actively infected with it, or had recovered from it provided the deeply sampled blood TCRbeta repertoires that made up the dataset. The study at large found these results: How much clinical and demographic metadata was included differed by source and by participant, and the metadata was provided uncurated.

Collaborating institutions collected whole blood in K2EDTA tubes following their own protocols. For TCRbeta analysis, collaborator samples were shipped as frozen whole blood, as isolated PBMCs, or as DNA extracted from either sample type. The immunoSEQ Assay, a bias-controlled multiplex PCR, was used to amplify TCRbeta CDR3 regions from genomic DNA. The authors' analysis ran thus. Within the assay, amplification of reference gene primers was used to estimate how many nucleated cells each sample contained. Sequence reads were collapsed and filtered to measure the absolute abundance of every unique TCRbeta CDR3 rearrangement. Productive Simpson clonality was computed per sample as the square root of Simpson's diversity index over productive rearrangements. TCRdb's version of the immuneACCESS table is confined to in-frame rearrangements and falls short of the full clone set. An unresolved V gene accounts for under half of the shortfall where checked; the remainder is of unknown origin. V and J calls plus clone size are reproduced from that table; the DNA served to infer D and trimming. In this sample the table shows tens of thousands of clones, around 90% of which occur a single time. The biggest ten clones account for 4% to 5.5% of the sample.

Comment on this clone: What this receptor recognizes is not known. Base qualities were left out, and no much larger clone turns up one base away.

This TCR was sampled from a human donor in a cohort sampled during active COVID-19. The sample comprised peripheral blood.

The bases read TGTGCCAGCAGCCCAGGGGGCACGGGTGGCTACACCTTC. The translation is CASSPGGTGGYTF. The rearranged chain carries TRBV6-5 and TRBJ1-2; TRBD1 fits 8 bases in the junction. Germline trimming: 6 bases from V, 7 bases from J; junction bases outside gene matches: 7. The CDR3 sequence holds 13 residues, the cysteine and phenylalanine included. Only the CDR3 region is kept as DNA, spanning 39 bases read in frame from base 1. CDR1 MNHEY and CDR2 SVGAGI were looked up in the germline V gene.